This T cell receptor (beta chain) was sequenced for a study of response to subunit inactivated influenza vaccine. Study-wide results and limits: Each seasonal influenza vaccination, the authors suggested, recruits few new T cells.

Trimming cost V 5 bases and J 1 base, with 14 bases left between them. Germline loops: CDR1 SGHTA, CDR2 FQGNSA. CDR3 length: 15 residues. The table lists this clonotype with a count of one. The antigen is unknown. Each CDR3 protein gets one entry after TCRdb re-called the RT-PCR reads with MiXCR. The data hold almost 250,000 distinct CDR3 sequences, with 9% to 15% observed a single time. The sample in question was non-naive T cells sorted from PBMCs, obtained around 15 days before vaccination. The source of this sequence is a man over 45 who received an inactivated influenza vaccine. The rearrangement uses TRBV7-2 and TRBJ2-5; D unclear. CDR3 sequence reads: CASSPGEWTQETQYF. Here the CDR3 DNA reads TGTGCCAGCAGCCCCGGAGAGTGGACCCAAGAGACCCAGTACTTC. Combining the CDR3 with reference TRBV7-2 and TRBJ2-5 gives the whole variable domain GAGVSQSPSNKVTEKGKDVELRCDPISGHTALYWYRQSLGQGLEFLIYFQGNSAPDKSGLPSDRFSAERTGGSVSTLTIQRTQQEDSAVYLCASSPGEWTQETQYFGPGTRLLVL.